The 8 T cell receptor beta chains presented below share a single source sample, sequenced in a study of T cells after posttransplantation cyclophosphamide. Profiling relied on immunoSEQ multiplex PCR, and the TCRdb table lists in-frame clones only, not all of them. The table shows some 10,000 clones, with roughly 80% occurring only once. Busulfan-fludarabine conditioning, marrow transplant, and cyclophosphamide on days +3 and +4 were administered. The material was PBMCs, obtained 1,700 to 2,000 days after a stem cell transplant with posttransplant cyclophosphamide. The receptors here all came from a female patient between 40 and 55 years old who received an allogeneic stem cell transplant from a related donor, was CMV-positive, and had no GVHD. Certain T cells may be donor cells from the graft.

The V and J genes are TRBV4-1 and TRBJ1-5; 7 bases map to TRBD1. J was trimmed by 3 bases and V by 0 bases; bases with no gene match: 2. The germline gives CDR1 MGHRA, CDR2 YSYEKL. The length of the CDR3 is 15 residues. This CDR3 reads CASSQDDRVNQPQHF. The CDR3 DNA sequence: TGCGCCAGCAGCCAAGACGACAGGGTCAATCAGCCCCAGCATTTT.

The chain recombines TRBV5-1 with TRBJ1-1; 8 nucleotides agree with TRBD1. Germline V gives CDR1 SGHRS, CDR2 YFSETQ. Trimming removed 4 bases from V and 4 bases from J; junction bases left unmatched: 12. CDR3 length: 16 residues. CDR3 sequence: CASSDGQGGFGTEAFF. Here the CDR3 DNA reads TGCGCCAGCAGCGACGGACAGGGCGGCTTTGGCACTGAAGCTTTCTTT.

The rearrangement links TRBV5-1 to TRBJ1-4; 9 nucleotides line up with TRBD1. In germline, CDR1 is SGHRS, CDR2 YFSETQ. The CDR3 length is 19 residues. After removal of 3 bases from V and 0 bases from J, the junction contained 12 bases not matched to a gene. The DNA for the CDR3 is TGCGCCAGCAGCTCGGGGACAGGGTTTCCGCCAGCAACTAATGAAAAACTGTTTTTT. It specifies CASSSGTGFPPATNEKLFF.

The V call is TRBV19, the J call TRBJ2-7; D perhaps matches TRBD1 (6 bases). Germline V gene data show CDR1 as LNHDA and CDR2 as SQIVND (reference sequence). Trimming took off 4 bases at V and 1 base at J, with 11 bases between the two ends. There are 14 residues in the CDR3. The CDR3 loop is CASSTTGSSYEQYF. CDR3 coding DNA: TGTGCCAGTAGTACGACAGGTTCTTCCTACGAGCAGTACTTC.

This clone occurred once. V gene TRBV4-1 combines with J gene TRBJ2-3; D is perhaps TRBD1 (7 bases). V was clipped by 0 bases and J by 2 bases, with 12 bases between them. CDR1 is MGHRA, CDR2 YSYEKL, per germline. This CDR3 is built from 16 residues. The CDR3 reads CASSQDQGGPTDTQYF. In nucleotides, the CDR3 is TGCGCCAGCAGCCAAGATCAGGGGGGCCCCACAGATACGCAGTATTTT.

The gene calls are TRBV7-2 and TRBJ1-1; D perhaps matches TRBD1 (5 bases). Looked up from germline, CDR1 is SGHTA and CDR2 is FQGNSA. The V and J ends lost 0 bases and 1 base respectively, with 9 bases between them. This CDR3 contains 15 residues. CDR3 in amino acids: CASSLAGARNTEAFF. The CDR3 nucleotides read TGTGCCAGCAGCTTAGCAGGGGCCCGGAACACTGAAGCTTTCTTT. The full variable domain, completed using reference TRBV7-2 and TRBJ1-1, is GAGVSQSPSNKVTEKGKDVELRCDPISGHTALYWYRQSLGQGLEFLIYFQGNSAPDKSGLPSDRFSAERTGGSVSTLTIQRTQQEDSAVYLCASSLAGARNTEAFFGQGTRLTVV.

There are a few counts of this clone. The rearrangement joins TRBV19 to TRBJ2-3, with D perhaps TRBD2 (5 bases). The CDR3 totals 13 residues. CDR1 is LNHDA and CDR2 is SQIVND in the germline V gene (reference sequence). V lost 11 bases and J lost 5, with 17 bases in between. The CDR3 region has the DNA TGTGCCTCCGACACCGGGGTGAGAGATACGCAGTATTTT. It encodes CASDTGVRDTQYF.

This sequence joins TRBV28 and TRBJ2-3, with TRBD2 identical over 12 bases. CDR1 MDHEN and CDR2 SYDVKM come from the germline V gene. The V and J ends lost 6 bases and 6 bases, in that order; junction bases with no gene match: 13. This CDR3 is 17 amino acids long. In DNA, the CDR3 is TGTGCCAGCAGGACTCAGGGAAGGACTAGCGGGGAGGATACGCAGTATTTT. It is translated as CASRTQGRTSGEDTQYF.